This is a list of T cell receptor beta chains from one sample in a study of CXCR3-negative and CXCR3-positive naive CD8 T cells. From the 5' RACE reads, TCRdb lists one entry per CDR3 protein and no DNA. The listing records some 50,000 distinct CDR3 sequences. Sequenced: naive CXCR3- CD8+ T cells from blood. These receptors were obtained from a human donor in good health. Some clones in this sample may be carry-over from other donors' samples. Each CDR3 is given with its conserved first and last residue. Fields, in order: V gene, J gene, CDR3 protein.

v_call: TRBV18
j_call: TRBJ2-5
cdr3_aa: CASSLAGDGETQYF

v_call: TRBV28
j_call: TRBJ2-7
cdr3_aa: CASSLRDYEQYF

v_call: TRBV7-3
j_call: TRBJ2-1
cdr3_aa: CASSLIGPDGGDEQFF

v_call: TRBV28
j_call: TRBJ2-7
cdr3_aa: CASSTYRTGRRTYEQYF

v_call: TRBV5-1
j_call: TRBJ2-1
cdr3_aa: CASSADAGVFDEQFF

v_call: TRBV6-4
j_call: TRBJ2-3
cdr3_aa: CASRDRGYEGDTQYF

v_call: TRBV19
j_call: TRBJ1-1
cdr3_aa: CASYDRELGTEAFF

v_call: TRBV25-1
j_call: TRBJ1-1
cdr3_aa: CASRQGNTEAFF

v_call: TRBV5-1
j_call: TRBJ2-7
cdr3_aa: CASSLGSLGYEQYF

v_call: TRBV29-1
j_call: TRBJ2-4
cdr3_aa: CSVWGIGAKNIQYF

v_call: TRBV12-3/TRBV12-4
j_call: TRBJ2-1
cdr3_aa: CASNPAGSIYNEQFF

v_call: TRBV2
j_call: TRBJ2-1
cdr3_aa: CASSEVQGRTGTSGSNEQFF

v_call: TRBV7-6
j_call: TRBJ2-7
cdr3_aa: CASSSERDEQYF

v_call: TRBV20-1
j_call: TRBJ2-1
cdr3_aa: CSARPTHGLGGLAGGHNEQFF